Below are 5 T cell receptor beta chains sequenced from a single sample in a study of cytomegalovirus exposure and HLA in healthy donors (dated by TCRdb to about 2017). The library was prepared using the immunoSEQ multiplex PCR assay. For the multiplex PCR, a mixture combining 60 forward primers for TCR Vbeta segments and 13 reverse primers for TCR Jbeta segments was used. Drawn from immuneACCESS, this table holds only the in-frame rearrangements with V and J called that TCRdb kept. Clones are partly lost; checked studies trace under half to an unresolved V gene and leave the rest unexplained. For this sample the table gives hundreds of thousands of clones, of which about three quarters were detected only once. About 2.5% of the sample is taken by the ten largest. The sequenced material came from PBMCs. These receptors originate from a woman aged 60 to 75 in good health and CMV-seropositive.

The chain combines TRBV29-1 with TRBJ1-2; 9 bases are shared with TRBD1. The V and J ends lost 4 bases and 4 bases, in that order; junction bases with no gene match: 7. The CDR3 has 14 amino acids. CDR1 is SQVTM, CDR2 ANQGSEA, per germline. The CDR3, as DNA: TGCAGCGTTGCCCGGACAGGGGAAGGCTATGGCTACACCTTC. It translates to CSVARTGEGYGYTF.

V gene TRBV10-3 combines with J gene TRBJ2-6; 8 nucleotides line up with TRBD1. CDR1 is ENHRY, CDR2 SYGVKD, per germline. The CDR3 spans 17 residues. Trimming at V came to 10 bases and at J to 0 bases, leaving 11 bases not matched to a gene. For the CDR3, the DNA is TGTGCCACCACCGGACAGGGTGGGTTCTCTGGGGCCAACGTCCTGACTTTC. Residues: CATTGQGGFSGANVLTF.

This chain links TRBV5-1 with TRBJ1-2, with D possibly being TRBD1 (6 bases). Trimming cost V 5 bases and J 0 bases, with 11 bases left between them. Germline V CDR1 and CDR2: SGHRS, YFSETQ. This CDR3 has 14 residues. In DNA form, the CDR3 reads TGCGCCAGCAGGAGGGACATAGCTAACTATGGCTACACCTTC. Translated: CASRRDIANYGYTF. The full variable domain, its missing parts supplied by reference TRBV5-1 and TRBJ1-2, is KAGVTQTPRYLIKTRGQQVTLSCSPISGHRSVSWYQQTPGQGLQFLFEYFSETQRNKGNFPGRFSGRQFSNSRSEMNVSTLELGDSALYLCASRRDIANYGYTFGSGTRLTVV.

This clone is a singleton in its sample. The chain has TRBV12-5 and TRBJ2-2; TRBD2 might be the D (6 bases). The ends were cut back, 2 bases at V and 2 bases at J, with 15 bases in the middle. The CDR3 totals 17 residues. The germline V gene encodes CDR1 LGHNT and CDR2 FRNRAP. The CDR3 here is CASGLQTGGRNTGELFF. CDR3 DNA: TGTGCTAGTGGTTTGCAAACCGGGGGTCGAAACACCGGGGAGCTGTTTTTT.

The V gene is TRBV6-6, the J gene TRBJ2-2; 10 positions agree with TRBD1. Per the germline V gene, CDR1 is MNHNY and CDR2 is SVGAGI (reference sequence). The CDR3 runs 15 residues. V dropped 4 bases and J dropped 4; count of bases not matched to a gene: 3. The CDR3 sequence is CASSLGTGATGELFF. The CDR3 DNA sequence: TGTGCCAGCAGTTTAGGGACAGGGGCCACCGGGGAGCTGTTTTTT.